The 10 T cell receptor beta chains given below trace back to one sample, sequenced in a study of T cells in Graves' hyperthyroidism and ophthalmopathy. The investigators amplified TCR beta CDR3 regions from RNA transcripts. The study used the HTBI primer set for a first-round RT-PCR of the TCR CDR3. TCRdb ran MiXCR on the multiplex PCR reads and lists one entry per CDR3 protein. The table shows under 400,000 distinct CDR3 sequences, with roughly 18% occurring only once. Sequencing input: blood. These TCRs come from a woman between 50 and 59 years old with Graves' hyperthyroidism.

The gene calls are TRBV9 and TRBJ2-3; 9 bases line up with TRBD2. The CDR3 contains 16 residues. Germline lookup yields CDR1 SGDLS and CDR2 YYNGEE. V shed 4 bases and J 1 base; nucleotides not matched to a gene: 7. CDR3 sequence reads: CASSLRLAVGTDTQYF. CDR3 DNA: TGTGCCAGCAGCCTCCGACTAGCGGTGGGCACAGATACGCAGTATTTT. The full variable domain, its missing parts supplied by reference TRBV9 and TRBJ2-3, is DSGVTQTPKHLITATGQRVTLRCSPRSGDLSVYWYQQSLDQGLQFLIQYYNGEERAKGNILERFSAQQFPDLHSELNLSSLELGDSALYFCASSLRLAVGTDTQYFGPGTRLTVL.

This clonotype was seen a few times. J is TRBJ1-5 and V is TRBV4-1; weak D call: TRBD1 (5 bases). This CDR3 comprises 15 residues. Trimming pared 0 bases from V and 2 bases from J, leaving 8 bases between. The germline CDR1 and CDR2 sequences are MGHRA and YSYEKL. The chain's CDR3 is CASSQDGGGNQPQHF. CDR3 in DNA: TGCGCCAGCAGCCAAGACGGGGGTGGCAATCAGCCCCAGCATTTT.

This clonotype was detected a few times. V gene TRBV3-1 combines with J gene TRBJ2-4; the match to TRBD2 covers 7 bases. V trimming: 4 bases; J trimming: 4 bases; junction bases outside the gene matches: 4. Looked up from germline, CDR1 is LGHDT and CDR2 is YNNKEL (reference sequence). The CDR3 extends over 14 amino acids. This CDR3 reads CASSPGLDKNIQYF. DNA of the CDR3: TGTGCCAGCAGCCCAGGACTAGATAAAAACATTCAGTACTTC.

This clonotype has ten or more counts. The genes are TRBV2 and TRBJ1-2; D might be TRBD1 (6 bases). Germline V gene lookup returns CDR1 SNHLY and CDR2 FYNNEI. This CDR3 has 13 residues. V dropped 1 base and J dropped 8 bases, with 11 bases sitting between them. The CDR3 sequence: CASSEGTVIGYTF. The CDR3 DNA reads TGTGCCAGCAGTGAAGGGACAGTTATCGGCTACACCTTC.

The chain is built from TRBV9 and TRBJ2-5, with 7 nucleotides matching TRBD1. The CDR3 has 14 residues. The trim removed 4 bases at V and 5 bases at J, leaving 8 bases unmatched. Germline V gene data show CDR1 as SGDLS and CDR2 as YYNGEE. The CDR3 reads CASSTRTGDETQYF. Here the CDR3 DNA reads TGTGCCAGCAGCACCCGGACAGGAGACGAGACCCAGTACTTC.

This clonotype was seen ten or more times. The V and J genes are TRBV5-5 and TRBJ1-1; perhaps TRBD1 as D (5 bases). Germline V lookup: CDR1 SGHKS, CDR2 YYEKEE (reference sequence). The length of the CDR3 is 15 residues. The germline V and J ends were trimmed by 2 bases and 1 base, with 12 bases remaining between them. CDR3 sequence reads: CASSFTSRANTEAFF. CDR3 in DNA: TGTGCCAGCAGCTTTACCTCCAGGGCGAACACTGAAGCTTTCTTT.

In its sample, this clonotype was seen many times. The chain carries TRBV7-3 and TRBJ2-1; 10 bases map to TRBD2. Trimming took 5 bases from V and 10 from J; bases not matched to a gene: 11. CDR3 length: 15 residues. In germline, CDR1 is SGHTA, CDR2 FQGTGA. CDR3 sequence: CASSPTGTSDREQFF. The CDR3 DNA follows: TGTGCCAGCAGCCCGACCGGGACTAGCGATCGGGAGCAGTTCTTC.

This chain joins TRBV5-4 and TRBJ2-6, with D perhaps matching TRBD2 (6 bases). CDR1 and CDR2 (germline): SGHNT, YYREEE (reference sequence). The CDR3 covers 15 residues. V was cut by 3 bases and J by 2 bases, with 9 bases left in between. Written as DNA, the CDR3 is TGTGCCAGCAGCTACGGGGGTGCTGGGGCCAACGTCCTGACTTTC. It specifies CASSYGGAGANVLTF. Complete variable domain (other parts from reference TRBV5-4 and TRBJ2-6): ETGVTQSPTHLIKTRGQQVTLRCSSQSGHNTVSWYQQALGQGPQFIFQYYREEENGRGNFPPRFSGLQFPNYSSELNVNALELDDSALYLCASSYGGAGANVLTFGAGSRLTVL.

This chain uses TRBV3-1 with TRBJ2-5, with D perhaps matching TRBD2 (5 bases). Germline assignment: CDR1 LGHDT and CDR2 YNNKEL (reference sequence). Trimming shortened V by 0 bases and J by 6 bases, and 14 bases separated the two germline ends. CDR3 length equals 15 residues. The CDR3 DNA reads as TGTGCCAGCAGCCAAGATCTCCTAGCTGGAAAGACCCAGTACTTC. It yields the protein CASSQDLLAGKTQYF.

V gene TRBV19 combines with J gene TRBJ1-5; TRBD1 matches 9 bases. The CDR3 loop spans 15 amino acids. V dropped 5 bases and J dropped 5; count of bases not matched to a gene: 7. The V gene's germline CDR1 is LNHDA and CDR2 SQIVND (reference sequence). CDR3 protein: CASSAWDRADQPQHF. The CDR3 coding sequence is TGTGCCAGTAGTGCGTGGGACAGGGCGGATCAGCCCCAGCATTTT.